This T cell receptor (beta chain) appears in the sequencing data of a study of T cell responses to AZD1222 COVID-19 vaccine. TCRdb keeps only in-frame clones here, not all; method: immunoSEQ multiplex PCR. Here the sample spans hundreds of thousands of clones, around 93% being singletons. Pooled together were second doses at about 4 or about 12 weeks. Per the germline V gene, CDR1 is LGHNA and CDR2 is YSLEER. The junction had 1 base not matched to a gene; V was cut back by 0 bases and J by 2 bases. CDR3 length equals 15 residues. The material sequenced was peripheral blood, taken 28 days after the second AZD1222 dose. The chain links TRBV4-3 to TRBJ2-7; 10 bases are shared with TRBD1. This receptor was taken from an adult who received the AZD1222 COVID-19 vaccine. The CDR3 protein is CASSQEDRGAYEQYF. The CDR3 nucleotides read TGCGCCAGCAGCCAAGAGGACAGGGGGGCCTACGAGCAGTACTTC.